A single sample gave rise to the 31 T cell receptor beta chains below, sequenced in a study of cytomegalovirus exposure and HLA in healthy donors. PCR employed 60 Vbeta and 13 Jbeta primers. Sequencing was performed with immunoSEQ multiplex PCR; in TCRdb, only in-frame clones are kept and a portion is missing. The sample includes 160,000 or so clones, roughly 89% of them seen just once. The sample consisted of PBMCs. The receptors here all came from a woman in her twenties or thirties in good health and CMV-seronegative.

V is TRBV9 and J is TRBJ2-1; 7 nucleotides line up with TRBD2. The length of the CDR3 is 15 residues. V lost 4 bases, J lost 3 bases, and 7 bases stayed unmatched. CDR1 and CDR2 from the germline V gene are SGDLS and YYNGEE. The CDR3 coding sequence is TGTGCCAGCAGCTCAATGGGACTAAACTACAATGAGCAGTTCTTC. Its translation: CASSSMGLNYNEQFF.

The genes are TRBV28 and TRBJ1-2; 12 nucleotides align to TRBD1. With 5 bases clipped from V and 3 bases from J, the junction kept 16 bases outside the gene matches. The length of the CDR3 is 19 residues. In germline, CDR1 is MDHEN, CDR2 SYDVKM. CDR3 loop: CASSANFLGQGALYYGYTF. The CDR3 DNA reads TGTGCCAGCAGTGCGAACTTTTTGGGACAGGGGGCGCTTTACTATGGCTACACCTTC.

V gene TRBV18 combines with J gene TRBJ2-5; 9 bases fit TRBD1. The V gene end was trimmed by 6 bases and the J gene end by 3 bases; junction bases not matched to a gene: 2. Germline V gene lookup returns CDR1 KGHSH and CDR2 LQKENI. The CDR3 spans 13 residues. The CDR3 protein is CASSRTGEETQYF. The CDR3 coding sequence is TGTGCCAGCTCCAGGACAGGGGAAGAGACCCAGTACTTC.

The chain is built from TRBV6-5 and TRBJ2-7, with a tentative D call TRBD2 (6 bases). V was trimmed by 6 bases and J by 5 bases, leaving 17 bases between them. CDR1 is MNHEY, CDR2 SVGAGI, per germline. This CDR3 has 14 residues. The DNA for the CDR3 is TGTGCCAGCAGCCTTGCCGGACTATTAAACGAGCAGTACTTC. Its protein is CASSLAGLLNEQYF.

The chain employs TRBV27 and TRBJ2-5, with D perhaps TRBD2 (6 bases). The CDR3 contains 14 residues. V was clipped by 3 bases and J by 5 bases, with 13 bases between them. In germline, CDR1 is MNHEY, CDR2 SMNVEV (reference sequence). The CDR3 DNA is TGTGCCAGCAGTTTGGGGAGGATGCGGGAGACCCAGTACTTC. Translated, it gives CASSLGRMRETQYF.

This clone has at least ten counts. This sequence joins TRBV13 and TRBJ2-7; the match to TRBD2 covers 14 bases. Germline-derived CDR1 and CDR2 are PRHDT and FYEKMQ (reference sequence). This CDR3 spans 15 amino acids. V lost 3 bases and J lost 3; bases outside the gene matches: 1. CDR3 DNA sequence: TGTGCCAGCAGCTTCGGGACTAGCGGGAGCTACGAGCAGTACTTC. This translates into CASSFGTSGSYEQYF.

The J gene is TRBJ2-3, the V gene TRBV27, with 8 bases identical to TRBD2. In germline, CDR1 is MNHEY, CDR2 SMNVEV (reference sequence). This CDR3 is 17 amino acids long. The V segment lost 3 bases and the J segment 4 bases; nucleotides outside the gene matches: 12. CDR3 region: CASSFLGVSGTSDTQYF. CDR3 DNA: TGTGCCAGCAGTTTCCTCGGGGTTAGCGGGACCTCAGATACGCAGTATTTT.

The chain is built from TRBV30 and TRBJ2-2; D possibly corresponds to TRBD2 (7 bases). Germline CDR1 and CDR2: GTSNPN and SVGIG (reference sequence). The CDR3 consists of 15 residues. V lost 1 base, J lost 4 bases, and 13 bases lay in between. The CDR3 DNA reads TGTGCCTGGAGTGGTGAGGGGGGGAGCACCGGGGAGCTGTTTTTT. Residues: CAWSGEGGSTGELFF.

The V and J genes are TRBV6-6 and TRBJ2-1; D gene uncertain. V lost 2 bases and J 3 bases, leaving 14 bases between the germline ends. CDR3 length: 16 residues. Germline V lookup: CDR1 MNHNY, CDR2 SVGAGI (reference sequence). CDR3 DNA sequence: TGTGCCAGCAGTTACCCCATGGAAGGCGGCTACAATGAGCAGTTCTTC. Translating gives CASSYPMEGGYNEQFF.

This chain links TRBV11-2 with TRBJ1-2, with D hard to call. V gave up 1 base and J gave up 5 bases, with 8 bases separating them. The CDR3 sequence is 13 residues long. In germline, CDR1 is SGHAT, CDR2 FQNNGV. CDR3 DNA sequence: TGTGCCAGCAGCTTAGGCCGGGGATATGGCTACACCTTC. It yields the protein CASSLGRGYGYTF.

The CDR3 coding sequence is TGTGCTAGTGGCCTAACCTCTAGCTCCTACGAGCAGTACTTC. The encoded protein is CASGLTSSSYEQYF. The chain recombines TRBV12-5 with TRBJ2-7; no definite D call. The V gene lost 6 bases and the J gene lost 0 bases, with 12 bases spanning the gap. This CDR3 region has 14 residues. Per germline, CDR1 LGHNT and CDR2 FRNRAP.

The chain is built from TRBV5-5 and TRBJ1-5, with D unresolved. Germline CDR1 reads SGHKS; CDR2 reads YYEKEE (reference sequence). Trimming shortened V by 0 bases and J by 3 bases, and 10 bases separated the two germline ends. The CDR3 runs to 15 residues. Here the CDR3 reads CASSLEGGYNQPQHF. In nucleotides, the CDR3 is TGTGCCAGCAGCTTGGAAGGAGGGTACAATCAGCCCCAGCATTTT. The full variable domain, in which reference TRBV5-5 and TRBJ1-5 provide the parts outside the CDR3, is DAGVTQSPTHLIKTRGQQVTLRCSPISGHKSVSWYQQVLGQGPQFIFQYYEKEERGRGNFPDRFSARQFPNYSSELNVNALLLGDSALYLCASSLEGGYNQPQHFGDGTRLSIL.

This clone was recorded a few times. The chain employs TRBV10-2 and TRBJ1-1; TRBD1 is a possible D gene (6 bases). CDR1 WSHSY and CDR2 SAAADI come from the germline V gene. The CDR3 spans 15 residues. V lost 3 bases, J lost 0 bases, and 11 bases lay in between. CDR3 DNA sequence: TGCGCCAGCAGTGAATTTGCAGGGGTGAACACTGAAGCTTTCTTT. It yields the protein CASSEFAGVNTEAFF.

A note on this clone: At one boundary the junction diverges from the germline segment, which might be a read error. The J gene is TRBJ2-7, the V gene TRBV6-5; TRBD2 agrees at 14 bases. The germline gives CDR1 MNHEY, CDR2 SVGAGI. CDR3 length: 15 residues. Here the CDR3 reads CASSRLAGGSYERYF. Here the CDR3 DNA reads TGTGCCAGCAGTAGACTAGCGGGAGGGTCCTACGAGCGGTACTTC.

The J gene is TRBJ2-3, the V gene TRBV19, with TRBD1 matching 8 bases. With V trimmed by 5 bases and J by 6 bases, 10 bases remained unmatched. From germline, CDR1 is LNHDA and CDR2 SQIVND (reference sequence). The CDR3 contains 15 residues. In DNA form, the CDR3 reads TGTGCCAGTAGTGCCGGACAGGGAAAAGGCGATACGCAGTATTTT. This gives the protein CASSAGQGKGDTQYF. The entire variable domain, with the rest obtained from reference TRBV19 and TRBJ2-3, is as follows: DGGITQSPKYLFRKEGQNVTLSCEQNLNHDAMYWYRQDPGQGLRLIYYSQIVNDFQKGDIAEGYSVSREKKESFPLTVTSAQKNPTAFYLCASSAGQGKGDTQYFGPGTRLTVL.

This clone was seen just once. This chain connects TRBV30 to TRBJ2-7, with 13 bases fitting TRBD2. V shed 3 bases, J shed 2 bases, and the junction held 7 bases outside the gene matches. Germline V lookup: CDR1 GTSNPN, CDR2 SVGIG (reference sequence). This CDR3 spans 16 amino acids. The CDR3 region has the DNA TGTGCCTGGAGCGGGACTAGCGGGATATCGACCTACGAGCAGTACTTC. Translation: CAWSGTSGISTYEQYF.

The chain's CDR3 is CASTGLASYEQYF. CDR3 nucleotides: TGTGCCAGCACCGGACTGGCCTCCTACGAGCAGTACTTC. The rearrangement joins TRBV7-8 to TRBJ2-7; weak D call: TRBD2 (5 bases). The germline V gene has CDR1 SGHVS and CDR2 FQNEAQ. The CDR3 covers 13 residues. Between the trimmed V and J ends, which lost 7 bases and 0 bases, there was a span of 10 bases. The full variable domain, completed using reference TRBV7-8 and TRBJ2-7, is GAGVSQSPRYKVAKRGQDVALRCDPISGHVSLFWYQQALGQGPEFLTYFQNEAQLDKSGLPSDRFFAERPEGSVSTLKIQRTQQEDSAVYLCASTGLASYEQYFGPGTRLTVT.

The chain has TRBV4-1 and TRBJ2-3, with 8 bases fitting TRBD2. Germline V gene data show CDR1 as MGHRA and CDR2 as YSYEKL. CDR3 size: 15 residues. Trimming cost V 1 base and J 6 bases; bases outside gene matches: 6. CDR3 amino acids: CASSQGPGGQDTQYF. The CDR3 DNA follows: TGCGCCAGCAGCCAAGGCCCGGGGGGGCAGGATACGCAGTATTTT.

V is TRBV6-5 and J is TRBJ2-7; D is possibly TRBD1 (6 bases). Germline V gene data show CDR1 as MNHEY and CDR2 as SVGAGI. This CDR3 is 15 amino acids long. The V end lost 6 bases, the J end lost 2 bases, and 17 bases lay between the germline ends. The CDR3 DNA is TGTGCCAGCAGACTGGGGCCGACAGGAGCCTACGAGCAGTACTTC. It codes for CASRLGPTGAYEQYF.

The rearrangement joins TRBV4-3 to TRBJ1-2; 7 bases are shared with TRBD1. Trimming took 1 base from V and 10 from J; bases not matched to a gene: 9. CDR3 length: 14 amino acids. Germline CDR1 LGHNA, CDR2 YSLEER. The CDR3 is CASSQGVGTEVYTF. DNA of the CDR3: TGCGCCAGCAGCCAAGGGGTCGGGACAGAAGTCTACACCTTC.

The chain is built from TRBV7-8 and TRBJ2-1; TRBD1 is a possible D gene (6 bases). Germline lookup yields CDR1 SGHVS and CDR2 FQNEAQ. CDR3 length equals 16 residues. V dropped 0 bases and J dropped 9 bases, with 18 bases sitting between them. The CDR3 DNA reads TGTGCCAGCAGCTTAGCGTCCAGGGGAATTCTAGGTGAGCAGTTCTTC. Amino acid sequence: CASSLASRGILGEQFF.

The chain recombines TRBV21-1 with TRBJ2-7; no check of the table's D call, TRBD2, against the DNA was made. TRBV21-1 is an annotated pseudogene. The CDR3 is 10 residues long. CDR3 coding DNA: TGTGCCAGCAGCAAAGGTAAGCAGTACTTC. Amino acid sequence: CASSKGKQYF.

The chain combines TRBV5-4 with TRBJ2-7; TRBD2 aligns across 9 bases. The length of the CDR3 is 16 residues. CDR1 SGHNT and CDR2 YYREEE come from the germline V gene (reference sequence). The trim removed 2 bases at V and 1 base at J, leaving 7 bases unmatched. The CDR3 loop reads CASSFGLALGSYEQYF. The CDR3 nucleotides read TGTGCCAGCAGCTTCGGACTAGCGCTCGGGTCCTACGAGCAGTACTTC.

This sequence joins TRBV18 and TRBJ1-1; a possible D gene is TRBD1 (5 bases). The length of the CDR3 is 15 residues. From germline, CDR1 is KGHSH and CDR2 LQKENI. V was trimmed by 3 bases and J by 0 bases, leaving 11 bases between them. CDR3 DNA sequence: TGTGCCAGCTCACCGGACATTCAGATGAACACTGAAGCTTTCTTT. This encodes CASSPDIQMNTEAFF.

V and J are TRBV5-1 and TRBJ2-5; the D gene is possibly TRBD2 (7 bases). Trimming pared 0 bases from V and 4 bases from J, leaving 22 bases between. The CDR3 is made up of 18 amino acids. Per the germline V gene, CDR1 is SGHRS and CDR2 is YFSETQ. CDR3 nucleotides: TGCGCCAGCAGCTTGGGAGCTCGGGGGCTAGCGGTCCGAGAGACCCAGTACTTC. It specifies CASSLGARGLAVRETQYF.

The V gene is TRBV9, the J gene TRBJ2-1, with a weak D call TRBD1 (5 bases). Trimming took off 0 bases at V and 1 base at J, with 8 bases between the two ends. Germline values: CDR1 SGDLS, CDR2 YYNGEE. The CDR3 is 15 residues long. The CDR3 loop reads CASSVAPGSYNEQFF. The CDR3 DNA follows: TGTGCCAGCAGCGTAGCGCCAGGGTCCTACAATGAGCAGTTCTTC.

CDR3 region: CASEETTNEKLFF. The CDR3 DNA is TGTGCCAGTGAGGAGACAACTAATGAAAAACTGTTTTTT. This chain joins TRBV19 and TRBJ1-4; D gene ambiguous. V was clipped by 8 bases and J by 0 bases, with 7 bases between them. CDR1 and CDR2 from the germline V gene are LNHDA and SQIVND (reference sequence). This CDR3 contains 13 residues.

Worth noting for this clone: This same CDR3 is encoded by further DNA sequences in the sample. This chain connects TRBV5-4 to TRBJ2-3; D possibly corresponds to TRBD1 (6 bases). Germline V gene lookup returns CDR1 SGHNT and CDR2 YYREEE (reference sequence). This CDR3 has 14 residues. V was trimmed by 5 bases and J by 0 bases, leaving 10 bases between them. The CDR3 protein is CASRLTGSTDTQYF. The CDR3 nucleotides read TGTGCCAGCAGATTGACAGGAAGCACAGATACGCAGTATTTT.

This rearrangement joins TRBV4-3 to TRBJ1-1; D possibly corresponds to TRBD1 (5 bases). V lost 1 base and J lost 6, with 9 bases in between. Germline assignment: CDR1 LGHNA and CDR2 YSLEER. The CDR3 spans 13 residues. For the CDR3, the DNA is TGCGCCAGCAGCCAAGTGCCGGGGGCTGAAGCTTTCTTT. As protein: CASSQVPGAEAFF.

The chain carries TRBV5-6 and TRBJ2-7, with D possibly TRBD2 on 5 matching bases. This CDR3 has 12 amino acids. CDR1 SGHDT and CDR2 YYEEEE come from the germline V gene. Trimming shortened V by 4 bases and J by 6 bases, and 11 bases separated the two germline ends. This CDR3 is CASSQNGLEQYF. DNA of the CDR3: TGTGCCAGCAGCCAAAACGGACTCGAGCAGTACTTC. The full variable domain, with the rest looked up from reference TRBV5-6 and TRBJ2-7, is DAGVTQSPTHLIKTRGQQVTLRCSPKSGHDTVSWYQQALGQGPQFIFQYYEEEERQRGNFPDRFSGHQFPNYSSELNVNALLLGDSALYLCASSQNGLEQYFGPGTRLTVT.

The chain is built from TRBV28 and TRBJ2-1; the match to TRBD2 covers 10 bases. Trimming cost V 4 bases and J 9 bases; bases outside gene matches: 6. Germline V lookup: CDR1 MDHEN, CDR2 SYDVKM. The CDR3 is 14 residues long. This CDR3 reads CASSSASGSAEQFF. CDR3 coding DNA: TGTGCCAGCAGTTCGGCTAGCGGGAGCGCTGAGCAGTTCTTC.